The 25 T cell receptor beta chains given below trace back to one sample, sequenced in a study of T cell clonotyping in hematopoietic cell transplantation. Only in-frame clones appear in the TCRdb table, and some are missing; sequencing was by immunoSEQ multiplex PCR. Here the sample spans about 9,500 clones, roughly 93% being singletons. Sequencing was performed on PBMCs, taken 100 days after allogeneic stem cell transplant. These receptors originate from a male patient aged 45-59 years who had an allogeneic stem cell transplant from a related donor, so T cells may come from the graft donor. Some clones in this sample may be carry-over from other donors' samples.

The chain recombines TRBV5-6 with TRBJ2-7; D is ambiguous. The CDR3 has 14 amino acids. The V gene's germline CDR1 is SGHDT and CDR2 YYEEEE. The V and J ends lost 0 bases and 2 bases respectively, with 9 bases between them. Written as DNA, the CDR3 is TGTGCCAGCAGCTTGGGAGGAGATACCTACGAGCAGTACTTC. This sequence encodes CASSLGGDTYEQYF. The full variable domain, rest sourced from reference TRBV5-6 and TRBJ2-7, is DAGVTQSPTHLIKTRGQQVTLRCSPKSGHDTVSWYQQALGQGPQFIFQYYEEEERQRGNFPDRFSGHQFPNYSSELNVNALLLGDSALYLCASSLGGDTYEQYFGPGTRLTVT.

This clone has just one count. This chain joins TRBV5-6 and TRBJ2-7; D is undetermined. From germline, CDR1 is SGHDT and CDR2 YYEEEE. V was trimmed by 4 bases and J by 0 bases, leaving 8 bases between them. This CDR3 is 13 amino acids long. As DNA, the CDR3 is TGTGCCAGCAGCCCAGGACGCTCCTACGAGCAGTACTTC. It encodes CASSPGRSYEQYF.

The chain couples TRBV30 to TRBJ2-4, with TRBD1 as a possible D gene (6 bases). CDR3 length: 13 amino acids. V lost 6 bases and J lost 6, with 15 bases in between. Germline CDR1 and CDR2: GTSNPN and SVGIG (reference sequence). The CDR3 reads CACLEGTTNIQYF. DNA of the CDR3: TGTGCCTGTCTCGAGGGGACAACAAACATTCAGTACTTC.

This clone came up once. V and J are TRBV7-2 and TRBJ1-1; D ambiguous. Trimming cost V 1 base and J 2 bases, with 8 bases left between them. The CDR3 contains 14 residues. Germline V gene lookup returns CDR1 SGHTA and CDR2 FQGNSA. CDR3 amino acids: CASSLDRGNTEAFF. The CDR3 DNA is TGTGCCAGCAGCTTAGATCGGGGAAACACTGAAGCTTTCTTT.

The chain links TRBV5-4 to TRBJ1-1; a weak D match, TRBD1 (6 bases). Trimming cost V 4 bases and J 8 bases, with 27 bases left between them. Germline CDR1 SGHNT, CDR2 YYREEE (reference sequence). CDR3 length: 17 amino acids. CDR3 DNA sequence: TGTGCCAGCAGCACCCTTCGACAGGACGTTGGCCATATGGAAGCTTTCTTT. Protein: CASSTLRQDVGHMEAFF. The whole variable domain, filled in from reference TRBV5-4 and TRBJ1-1, reads ETGVTQSPTHLIKTRGQQVTLRCSSQSGHNTVSWYQQALGQGPQFIFQYYREEENGRGNFPPRFSGLQFPNYSSELNVNALELDDSALYLCASSTLRQDVGHMEAFFGQGTRLTVV.

This clone was seen once. The chain has TRBV19 and TRBJ2-7, with 8 bases that match TRBD2. The germline gives CDR1 LNHDA, CDR2 SQIVND (reference sequence). The CDR3 is 15 residues long. The junction had 6 bases not matched to a gene; V was cut back by 3 bases and J by 2 bases. The CDR3 region is CASSISLAGPYEQYF. CDR3 DNA sequence: TGTGCCAGTAGTATCTCGCTAGCGGGTCCCTACGAGCAGTACTTC.

The CDR3 here is CASSLGGWELFF. DNA of the CDR3: TGTGCCAGCAGCTTAGGAGGGTGGGAGCTGTTTTTT. The chain is built from TRBV7-6 and TRBJ2-2; tentative D call: TRBD2 (5 bases). The germline V gene has CDR1 SGHVS and CDR2 FNYEAQ. The CDR3 runs 12 residues. The V and J ends lost 1 base and 9 bases respectively, with 6 bases between them.

The J gene is TRBJ1-4, the V gene TRBV5-1; TRBD1 aligns across 10 bases. V lost 3 bases, J lost 11 bases, and 10 bases stayed unmatched. Germline assignment: CDR1 SGHRS and CDR2 YFSETQ. There are 15 residues in the CDR3. Here the CDR3 DNA reads TGCGCCAGCAGCTCCCTAGGACAGGGGGGGGAGAAACTGTTTTTT. Amino acids: CASSSLGQGGEKLFF.

The rearrangement joins TRBV9 to TRBJ2-3, with TRBD2 identical over 10 bases. V trimming: 0 bases; J trimming: 1 base; junction bases outside the gene matches: 5. This CDR3 comprises 17 residues. The germline V gene encodes CDR1 SGDLS and CDR2 YYNGEE. In DNA form, the CDR3 reads TGTGCCAGCAGCGTAGAGTCCAGCGGGGGGGGCACAGATACGCAGTATTTT. The encoded protein is CASSVESSGGGTDTQYF.

The J gene is TRBJ2-2, the V gene TRBV19; D not certain. V lost 7 bases and J 0 bases, leaving 9 bases between the germline ends. The germline V gene encodes CDR1 LNHDA and CDR2 SQIVND (reference sequence). This CDR3 contains 14 residues. The CDR3 bases are TGTGCCAGTATAGGGCTCTCGAACACCGGGGAGCTGTTTTTT. Encoded protein: CASIGLSNTGELFF.

J is TRBJ1-3 and V is TRBV19; no clear D. The CDR3 runs 14 residues. The germline V gene has CDR1 LNHDA and CDR2 SQIVND (reference sequence). Trimming removed 1 base at V and 5 bases at J, with 9 bases between. The CDR3 DNA sequence: TGTGCCAGTAGTATAGGAGGGTACCGAAACACCATATATTTT. Translating gives CASSIGGYRNTIYF.

This chain links TRBV6-1 with TRBJ1-4, with D perhaps TRBD1 (6 bases). V lost 2 bases, J lost 0 bases, and 7 bases lay in between. This CDR3 is built from 15 residues. The V gene's germline CDR1 is MNHNS and CDR2 SASEGT. The CDR3 is CASSEWTATNEKLFF. The CDR3 DNA follows: TGTGCCAGCAGTGAATGGACAGCAACTAATGAAAAACTGTTTTTT.

This chain connects TRBV9 to TRBJ1-2, with a tentative D call TRBD1 (5 bases). This CDR3 is built from 14 residues. Trimming removed 4 bases from V and 4 bases from J, with 14 bases in between. CDR1 and CDR2 from the germline V gene are SGDLS and YYNGEE. The CDR3 loop is CASSFASGSYGYTF. CDR3 in DNA: TGTGCCAGCAGCTTTGCCTCAGGGTCCTATGGCTACACCTTC.

This chain connects TRBV29-1 to TRBJ1-2; 7 bases align to TRBD1. Germline CDR1 is SQVTM and CDR2 is ANQGSEA. The CDR3 has 12 amino acids. The J segment lost 6 bases and the V segment lost 4 bases, leaving 5 bases of the junction unmatched. The CDR3 DNA is TGCAGCGTTGGAGGGGGCGAAGATGGCTACACCTTC. This gives the protein CSVGGGEDGYTF.

The V call is TRBV9, the J call TRBJ1-1; D call uncertain. Per germline, CDR1 SGDLS and CDR2 YYNGEE. The CDR3 covers 13 residues. V was cut by 0 bases and J by 0 bases, with 3 bases left in between. The CDR3 nucleotides are TGTGCCAGCAGCGTAGTCATGAACACTGAAGCTTTCTTT. Translated: CASSVVMNTEAFF.

This chain uses TRBV19 with TRBJ1-5; 7 nucleotides line up with TRBD1. With V trimmed by 3 bases and J by 4 bases, 6 bases remained unmatched. From germline, CDR1 is LNHDA and CDR2 SQIVND (reference sequence). The length of the CDR3 is 15 residues. CDR3 DNA: TGTGCCAGTAGTATGTCAGGGGGAAATAATCAGCCCCAGCATTTT. Its protein product is CASSMSGGNNQPQHF.

The V gene is TRBV7-2, the J gene TRBJ2-5; 7 bases agree with TRBD2. This CDR3 is built from 16 residues. V lost 2 bases to trimming and J lost 4 bases; unmatched junction nucleotides: 10. Per germline, CDR1 SGHTA and CDR2 FQGNSA. The CDR3 DNA follows: TGTGCCAGCAGCTTACAGGGCGGGAGTTTGGCAGAGACCCAGTACTTC. Encoded protein: CASSLQGGSLAETQYF.

The V call is TRBV6-1, the J call TRBJ1-2; D unresolved. The germline CDR1 and CDR2 sequences are MNHNS and SASEGT. V was cut by 0 bases and J by 5 bases, with 16 bases left in between. This CDR3 is 16 amino acids long. The CDR3 here is CASSEAGGINLYGYTF. In DNA form, the CDR3 reads TGTGCCAGCAGTGAAGCAGGTGGGATTAACCTTTATGGCTACACCTTC.

This chain uses TRBV9 with TRBJ1-1, with TRBD1 matching 7 bases. This CDR3 contains 17 residues. J gave up 1 base and V 1 base, and 10 bases lay outside the gene matches. Looked up from germline, CDR1 is SGDLS and CDR2 is YYNGEE. This CDR3 reads CASSVFQGGGSNTEAFF. The CDR3 bases are TGTGCCAGCAGCGTATTTCAGGGAGGGGGCTCGAACACTGAAGCTTTCTTT.

This clone was seen once. The J gene is TRBJ1-2, the V gene TRBV6-6; a possible D gene is TRBD1 (5 bases). Germline V gives CDR1 MNHNY, CDR2 SVGAGI (reference sequence). This CDR3 contains 14 residues. Trimming pared 2 bases from V and 7 bases from J, leaving 14 bases between. CDR3 DNA: TGTGCCAGCAGTTACGCTTCGGGGGGGGGTGGCTACACCTTC. It codes for CASSYASGGGGYTF.

This chain joins TRBV2 and TRBJ2-7; D remains ambiguous. Germline lookup yields CDR1 SNHLY and CDR2 FYNNEI. Trimming left V 10 bases short and J 4 bases short, with 20 bases between. CDR3 length equals 14 residues. The DNA of the CDR3 is TGTGCCACCATAAAGAACGAGACACCGTACGAGCAGTACTTC. This gives the protein CATIKNETPYEQYF. Full variable domain (outside the CDR3, taken from reference TRBV2 and TRBJ2-7): EPEVTQTPSHQVTQMGQEVILRCVPISNHLYFYWYRQILGQKVEFLVSFYNNEISEKSEIFDDQFSVERPDGSNFTLKIRSTKLEDSAMYFCATIKNETPYEQYFGPGTRLTVT.

The V call is TRBV19, the J call TRBJ1-5, with TRBD1 as a possible D gene (6 bases). CDR1 LNHDA and CDR2 SQIVND come from the germline V gene (reference sequence). This CDR3 comprises 16 residues. V lost 4 bases, J lost 0 bases, and 13 bases lay in between. The CDR3 sequence is CASSSPGDYSNQPQHF. DNA of the CDR3: TGTGCCAGTAGTAGCCCAGGGGACTATAGCAATCAGCCCCAGCATTTT.

The V gene is TRBV10-3, the J gene TRBJ1-1, with D hard to call. Germline CDR1 ENHRY, CDR2 SYGVKD. The ends were cut back, 4 bases at V and 4 bases at J, with 7 bases in the middle. The CDR3 extends over 12 amino acids. CDR3 amino acids: CAISGRSTEAFF. The DNA for the CDR3 is TGTGCCATCAGTGGACGGAGCACTGAAGCTTTCTTT.

The rearrangement uses TRBV7-9 and TRBJ1-2; D gene ambiguous. Germline assignment: CDR1 SEHNR and CDR2 FQNEAQ (reference sequence). The CDR3 consists of 14 residues. V was cut by 2 bases and J by 7 bases, with 14 bases left in between. CDR3 loop: CASSLMRDSGGYTF. Written as DNA, the CDR3 is TGTGCCAGCAGCTTAATGAGGGATTCGGGTGGCTACACCTTC.

The rearrangement links TRBV9 to TRBJ2-3, with D perhaps matching TRBD1 or TRBD2 (5 bases each). There are 16 residues in the CDR3. The germline CDR1 and CDR2 sequences are SGDLS and YYNGEE. With 3 bases removed from V and 6 bases from J, the gap between germline ends came to 20 bases. CDR3 coding DNA: TGTGCCAGCAGCGAATCACGGGGCCCCTCGTCGGATACGCAGTATTTT. Encoded protein: CASSESRGPSSDTQYF.